This entry describes one TCR beta chain. The method was immunoSEQ multiplex PCR; TCRdb's version includes in-frame clones alone and lacks a portion of them. The profile shows 200,000 to 250,000 clones, nearly 90% of them singletons. The source of the sample is a study of blood T cell repertoires in COVID-19. Looking at the study overall: Specimens from acute and convalescent COVID-19 originated in the United States, Italy and Spain. PBMCs, B-cell-depleted T cells, or T cells were the source of the cDNA or gDNA that made up the material.

The germline gives CDR1 MNHEY, CDR2 SVGAGI. Trimming took off 5 bases at V and 3 bases at J, with 5 bases between the two ends. The CDR3 is 11 amino acids. Study members were between about 18 and 90 years old and lived in roughly 24 US regions. The study assigned cohorts using participant-reported clinical history. Material for sequencing was PBMCs or T cells enriched from blood (not recorded which). The V and J genes are TRBV6-5 and TRBJ2-7; the D is unclear. This clonotype was obtained from a man aged 30-40 years who had been exposed to COVID-19. The CDR3 protein is CASSLYYEQYF. CDR3 nucleotides: TGTGCCAGCAGTCTCTACTACGAGCAGTACTTC.